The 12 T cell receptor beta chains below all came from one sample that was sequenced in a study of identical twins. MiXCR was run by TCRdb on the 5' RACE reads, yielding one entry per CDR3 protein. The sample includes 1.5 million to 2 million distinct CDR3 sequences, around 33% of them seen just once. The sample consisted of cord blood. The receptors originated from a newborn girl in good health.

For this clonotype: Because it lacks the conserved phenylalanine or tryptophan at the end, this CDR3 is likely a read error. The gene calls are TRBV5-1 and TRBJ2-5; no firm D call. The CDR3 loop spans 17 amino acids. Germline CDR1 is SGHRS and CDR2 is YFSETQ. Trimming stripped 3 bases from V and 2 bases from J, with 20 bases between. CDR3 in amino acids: CASSWHFGQPIQETQYL. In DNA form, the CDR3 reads TGCGCCAGCAGCTGGCATTTTGGGCAACCAATTCAAGAGACCCAGTACTTA.

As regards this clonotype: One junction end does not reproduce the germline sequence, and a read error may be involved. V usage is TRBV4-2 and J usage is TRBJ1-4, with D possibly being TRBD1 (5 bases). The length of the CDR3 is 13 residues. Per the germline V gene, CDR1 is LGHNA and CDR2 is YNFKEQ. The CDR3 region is CASSQDRVERLFF. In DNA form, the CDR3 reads TGTGCCAGCAGCCAAGACAGGGTTGAAAGACTGTTTTTT.

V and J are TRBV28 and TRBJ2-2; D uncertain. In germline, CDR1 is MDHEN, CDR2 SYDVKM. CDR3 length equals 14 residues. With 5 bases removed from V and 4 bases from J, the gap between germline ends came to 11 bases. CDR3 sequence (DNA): TGTGCCAGCAGTGGACCGACTGGCACCGGGGAGCTGTTTTTT. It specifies CASSGPTGTGELFF.

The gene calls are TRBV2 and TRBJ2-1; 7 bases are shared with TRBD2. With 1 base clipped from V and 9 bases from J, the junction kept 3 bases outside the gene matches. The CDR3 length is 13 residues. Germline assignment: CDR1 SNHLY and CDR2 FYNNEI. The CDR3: CASSEGGSTEQFF. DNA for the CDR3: TGTGCCAGCAGTGAAGGCGGGAGCACTGAGCAGTTCTTC.

CDR3 bases: TGTGCCAGCAGTCACCGACAGGGGACCGGGACTAGCGGGAGGCCAGCTAATTACAATGAGCAGTTCTTC. Translating it yields CASSHRQGTGTSGRPANYNEQFF. The chain couples TRBV12-3 or TRBV12-4 to TRBJ2-1; 15 bases agree with TRBD2. The CDR3 extends over 23 amino acids. After removal of 5 bases from V and 4 bases from J, the junction contained 24 bases not matched to a gene.

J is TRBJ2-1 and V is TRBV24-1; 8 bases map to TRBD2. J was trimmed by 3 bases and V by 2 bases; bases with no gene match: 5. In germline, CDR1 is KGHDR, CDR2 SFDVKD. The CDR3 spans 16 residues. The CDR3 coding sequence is TGTGCCACCAGTGATTCAACGGGGGGGGGCTACAATGAGCAGTTCTTC. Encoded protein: CATSDSTGGGYNEQFF.

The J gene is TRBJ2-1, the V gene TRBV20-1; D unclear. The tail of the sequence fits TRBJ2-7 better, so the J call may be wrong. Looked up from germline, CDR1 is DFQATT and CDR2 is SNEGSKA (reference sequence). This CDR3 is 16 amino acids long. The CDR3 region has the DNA TGCAGTGCTAGAGATGGGTCCCCAGCCTGGATCTACGAGCAGTACTTC. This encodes CSARDGSPAWIYEQYF.

CDR3 region: CSSRWGLNEQFF. For the CDR3, the DNA is TGCAGCTCCAGGTGGGGTTTAAATGAGCAGTTCTTC. This chain links TRBV29-1 with TRBJ2-1; no clear D gene. The V gene lost 8 bases and the J gene lost 7 bases, with 15 bases spanning the gap. Germline assignment: CDR1 SQVTM and CDR2 ANQGSEA. The CDR3 is 12 residues long.

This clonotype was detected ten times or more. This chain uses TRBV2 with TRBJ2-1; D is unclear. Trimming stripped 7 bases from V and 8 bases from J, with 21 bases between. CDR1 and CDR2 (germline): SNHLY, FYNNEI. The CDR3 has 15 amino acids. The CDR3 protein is CASILLGSSGDEQFF. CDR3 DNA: TGTGCCAGCATCCTACTTGGTAGTTCGGGCGATGAGCAGTTCTTC.

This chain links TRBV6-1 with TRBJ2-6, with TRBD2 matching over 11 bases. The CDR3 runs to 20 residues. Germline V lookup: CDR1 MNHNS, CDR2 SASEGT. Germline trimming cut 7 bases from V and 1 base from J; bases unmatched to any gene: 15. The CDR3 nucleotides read TGTGCCAGCACCAAACGGGGATGGGGACTAGCGGATTCTGGGGCCAACGTCCTGACTTTC. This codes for CASTKRGWGLADSGANVLTF.

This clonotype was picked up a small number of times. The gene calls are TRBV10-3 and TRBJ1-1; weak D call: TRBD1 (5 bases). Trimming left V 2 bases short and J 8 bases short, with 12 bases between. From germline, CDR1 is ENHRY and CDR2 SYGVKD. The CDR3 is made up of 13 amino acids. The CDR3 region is CAISEGGAREAFF. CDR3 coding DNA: TGTGCCATCAGTGAGGGTGGGGCGAGGGAAGCTTTCTTT.

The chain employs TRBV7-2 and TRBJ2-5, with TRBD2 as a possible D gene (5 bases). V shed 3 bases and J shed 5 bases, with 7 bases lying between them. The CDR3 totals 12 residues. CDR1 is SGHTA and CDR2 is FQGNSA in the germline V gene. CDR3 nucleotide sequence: TGTGCCAGCAGCTTTGGGAGTGAGACCCAGTACTTC. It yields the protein CASSFGSETQYF.